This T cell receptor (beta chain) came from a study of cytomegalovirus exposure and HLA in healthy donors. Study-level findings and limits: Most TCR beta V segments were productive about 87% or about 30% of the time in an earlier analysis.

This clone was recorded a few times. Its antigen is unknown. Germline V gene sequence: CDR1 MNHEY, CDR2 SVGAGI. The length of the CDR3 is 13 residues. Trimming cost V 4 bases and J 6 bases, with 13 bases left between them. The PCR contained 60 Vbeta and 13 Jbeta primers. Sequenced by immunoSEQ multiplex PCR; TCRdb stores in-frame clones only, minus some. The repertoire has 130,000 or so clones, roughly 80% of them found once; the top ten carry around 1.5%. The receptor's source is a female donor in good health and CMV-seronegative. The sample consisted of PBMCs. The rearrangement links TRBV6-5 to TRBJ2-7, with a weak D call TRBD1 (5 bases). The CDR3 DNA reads TGTGCCAGCAGTTTGGCAGGGTTGGGCGAGCAGTACTTC. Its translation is CASSLAGLGEQYF.